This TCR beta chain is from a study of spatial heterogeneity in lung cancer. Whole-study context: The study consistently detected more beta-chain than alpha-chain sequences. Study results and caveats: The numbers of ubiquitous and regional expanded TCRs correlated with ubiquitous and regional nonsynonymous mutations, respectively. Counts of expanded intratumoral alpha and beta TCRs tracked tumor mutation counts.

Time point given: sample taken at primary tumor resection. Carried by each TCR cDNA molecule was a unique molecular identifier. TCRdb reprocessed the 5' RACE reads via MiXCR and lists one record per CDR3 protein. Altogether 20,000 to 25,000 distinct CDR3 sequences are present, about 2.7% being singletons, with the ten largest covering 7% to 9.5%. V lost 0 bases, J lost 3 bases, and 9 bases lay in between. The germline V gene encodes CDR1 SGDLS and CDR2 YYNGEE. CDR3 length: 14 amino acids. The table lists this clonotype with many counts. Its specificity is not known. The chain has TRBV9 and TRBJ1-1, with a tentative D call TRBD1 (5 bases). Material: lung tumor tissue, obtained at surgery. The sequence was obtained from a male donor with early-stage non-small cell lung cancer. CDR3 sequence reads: CASSVGWGDTEAFF. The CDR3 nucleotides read TGTGCCAGCAGCGTAGGCTGGGGGGACACTGAAGCTTTCTTT.